Described below is a single T cell receptor beta chain sequence and its context. The record originates from a study of memory CD8 T cells in hepatitis C reinfection. TCRdb's copy holds only in-frame clones and misses some; the assay was immunoSEQ multiplex PCR. The table includes around 45,000 clones, roughly 90% detected once. As for time point: peak reinfection, 3 to 8 weeks after reinfection detection. The sorted cells went straight to TCR sequencing with no prior in vitro expansion. V was cut by 1 base and J by 6 bases, with 7 bases left in between. Germline V CDR1 and CDR2: MDHEN, SYDVKM. The CDR3 spans 13 residues.

J is TRBJ2-1 and V is TRBV28; possibly TRBD2 for D (5 bases). The specimen sequenced was naive CD8+ T cells sorted from blood. This sequence was found in a man between 18 and 35 years old with hepatitis C virus infection. The CDR3 DNA follows: TGTGCCAGCAGTTTATCTGGGAGCAATGAGCAGTTCTTC. This encodes CASSLSGSNEQFF.